These 24 T cell receptor beta chains were sequenced from one sample in a study of blood T cell repertoires in COVID-19. The assay was immunoSEQ multiplex PCR, and TCRdb's table has in-frame clones only and misses some. Of about 130,000 clones in the sample, around 81% were seen once. The sequenced sample was peripheral blood. Every receptor here comes from a man aged 25-45 years with COVID-19, enrolled during active disease.

The V call is TRBV29-1, the J call TRBJ1-2, with D possibly TRBD1 on 6 matching bases. CDR3 length: 14 amino acids. The V end was cut by 7 bases, the J end by 7 bases, with 22 bases between. Germline CDR1 reads SQVTM; CDR2 reads ANQGSEA. CDR3: CSALVPDRRGGYTF. The CDR3 coding sequence is TGCAGCGCCCTAGTCCCGGACAGAAGGGGTGGCTACACCTTC. The complete variable domain, with remaining parts taken from reference TRBV29-1 and TRBJ1-2, reads SAVISQKPSRDICQRGTSLTIQCQVDSQVTMMFWYRQQPGQSLTLIATANQGSEATYESGFVIDKFPISRPNLTFSTLTVSNMSPEDSSIYLCSALVPDRRGGYTFGSGTRLTVV.

The gene calls are TRBV6-2 or TRBV6-3 and TRBJ2-2; 16 bases line up with TRBD2. V shed 5 bases and J 5 bases; nucleotides not matched to a gene: 11. The CDR3 extends over 19 amino acids. Germline CDR1 and CDR2: MNHEY and SVGEGT. For the CDR3, the DNA is TGTGCCAGCAGTGGCCCGGGACTAGCGGGGGGGCCAGGAACCGGGGAGCTGTTTTTT. Residues: CASSGPGLAGGPGTGELFF.

This clone has a count of ten or more. The chain carries TRBV4-2 and TRBJ2-7; 8 positions agree with TRBD2. Looked up from germline, CDR1 is LGHNA and CDR2 is YNFKEQ. The CDR3 is 17 amino acids. V was pared by 0 bases and J by 0 bases, with 7 bases of the junction left unmatched. DNA for the CDR3: TGTGCCAGCAGCCAAGAACCAGCGGGGGACCCCTCCTACGAGCAGTACTTC. Protein sequence: CASSQEPAGDPSYEQYF.

This rearrangement joins TRBV5-5 to TRBJ2-3; 8 positions agree with TRBD2. With V trimmed by 2 bases and J by 2 bases, 4 bases remained unmatched. Per germline, CDR1 SGHKS and CDR2 YYEKEE (reference sequence). The CDR3 sequence is 15 residues long. The CDR3 DNA reads TGTGCCAGCAGCTTAGGTAGCGGGACCACAGATACGCAGTATTTT. This sequence encodes CASSLGSGTTDTQYF.

V is TRBV18 and J is TRBJ1-1; TRBD1 agrees at 7 bases. Germline assignment: CDR1 KGHSH and CDR2 LQKENI. This CDR3 region has 18 residues. The junction had 14 bases not matched to a gene; V was cut back by 3 bases and J by 1 base. DNA for the CDR3: TGTGCCAGCTCACCGAACAGACAGGGAAGGAGTTCGAACACTGAAGCTTTCTTT. It specifies CASSPNRQGRSSNTEAFF. Variable domain in full (rest from reference TRBV18 and TRBJ1-1): NAGVMQNPRHLVRRRGQEARLRCSPMKGHSHVYWYRQLPEEGLKFMVYLQKENIIDESGMPKERFSAEFPKEGPSILRIQQVVRGDSAAYFCASSPNRQGRSSNTEAFFGQGTRLTVV.

The table lists this clone with a count of one. The rearrangement uses TRBV5-1 and TRBJ2-5; no clear D. Trimming took 0 bases from V and 4 from J, leaving 7 bases between them. The CDR3 contains 13 residues. Germline CDR1 SGHRS, CDR2 YFSETQ. Written as DNA, the CDR3 is TGCGCCAGCAGCTTGGATGGCCGAGAGACCCAGTACTTC. Translation: CASSLDGRETQYF.

The rearrangement uses TRBV6-6 and TRBJ2-2; TRBD1 matches at 11 bases. V gave up 6 bases and J gave up 0 bases; unmatched junction bases: 15. Germline V CDR1 and CDR2: MNHNY, SVGAGI (reference sequence). The CDR3 loop spans 20 amino acids. CDR3 DNA sequence: TGTGCCAGCAGCCGGAAGGTGGGACAGGGGGACCTCGCGAACACCGGGGAGCTGTTTTTT. Protein: CASSRKVGQGDLANTGELFF.

Comments on this clone: Sequence at one end of the junction differs from germline and may be a read error. V gene TRBV18 combines with J gene TRBJ2-3, with 8 bases aligning to TRBD2. The CDR3 runs 15 residues. The V gene's germline CDR1 is KGHSH and CDR2 LQKENI. CDR3 loop: CASSPQEQSGGSPDF. The CDR3 coding sequence is TGTGCCAGCTCACCACAGGAGCAGAGCGGGGGCTCCCCGGATTTT.

The chain joins TRBV28 to TRBJ1-6, with a weak D call TRBD1 (6 bases). The ends were cut back, 5 bases at V and 9 bases at J, with 20 bases in the middle. The V gene's germline CDR1 is MDHEN and CDR2 SYDVKM. This CDR3 is 16 amino acids long. This chain's CDR3 is CASSPQQGFSGSPLHF. The CDR3, as DNA: TGTGCCAGCAGTCCCCAACAGGGTTTTTCGGGTTCACCCCTCCACTTT.

The DNA for the CDR3 is TGTGCCAGCAGCCAAGGACAGGGTGGCTATGGCTACACCTTC. Encoded protein: CASSQGQGGYGYTF. The chain links TRBV4-2 to TRBJ1-2; 7 nucleotides match TRBD1. Germline CDR1 reads LGHNA; CDR2 reads YNFKEQ. The trim removed 1 base at V and 4 bases at J, leaving 3 bases unmatched. The CDR3 extends over 14 amino acids.

The J gene is TRBJ1-4, the V gene TRBV5-6, with D tentatively TRBD1 (6 bases). The CDR3 is 16 amino acids. Germline V CDR1 and CDR2: SGHDT, YYEEEE. Trimming removed 0 bases from V and 3 bases from J, with 12 bases in between. The DNA of the CDR3 is TGTGCCAGCAGCTTGGCCGCCAGGGGAGCTAATGAAAAACTGTTTTTT. Its protein is CASSLAARGANEKLFF.

On this clone itself: The same CDR3 is also encoded by other DNA sequences in this sample. The chain's CDR3 is CASSYLGTGLDQPQHF. CDR3 bases: TGTGCCAGCAGTTACCTCGGGACAGGACTCGATCAGCCCCAGCATTTT. The rearrangement uses TRBV6-5 and TRBJ1-5; 8 bases fit TRBD1. V shed 2 bases, J shed 5 bases, and the junction held 8 bases outside the gene matches. Germline V gene lookup returns CDR1 MNHEY and CDR2 SVGAGI. The CDR3 has 16 amino acids.

The chain recombines TRBV9 with TRBJ1-4, with 9 bases identical to TRBD1. Germline-derived CDR1 and CDR2 are SGDLS and YYNGEE. CDR3 length: 15 residues. Germline trimming cut 3 bases from V and 8 bases from J; bases unmatched to any gene: 8. The DNA of the CDR3 is TGTGCCAGCAGCGCCGCCGGGACAGGGAACGAAAAACTGTTTTTT. This sequence encodes CASSAAGTGNEKLFF.

The V and J genes are TRBV15 and TRBJ2-7; TRBD2 agrees at 11 bases. The CDR3 runs 16 residues. Germline V gene sequence: CDR1 LNHNV, CDR2 YYDKDF (reference sequence). V gave up 0 bases and J gave up 3 bases; unmatched junction bases: 4. The CDR3 reads CATSRDRTSGLYEQYF. CDR3 nucleotide sequence: TGTGCCACCAGCAGAGATAGGACTAGCGGGCTCTACGAGCAGTACTTC. Combining the CDR3 with reference TRBV15 and TRBJ2-7 gives the whole variable domain DAMVIQNPRYQVTQFGKPVTLSCSQTLNHNVMYWYQQKSSQAPKLLFHYYDKDFNNEADTPDNFQSRRPNTSFCFLDIRSPGLGDTAMYLCATSRDRTSGLYEQYFGPGTRLTVT.

The V call is TRBV5-4, the J call TRBJ1-2; 8 positions agree with TRBD1. Trimming at V came to 2 bases and at J to 7 bases, leaving 7 bases not matched to a gene. The CDR3 totals 14 residues. Germline V CDR1 and CDR2: SGHNT, YYREEE (reference sequence). CDR3 DNA sequence: TGTGCCAGCAGCTTCCGGACAGGGAAAACTGGCTACACCTTC. Protein: CASSFRTGKTGYTF. Drawing the rest from reference TRBV5-4 and TRBJ1-2, the complete variable domain is ETGVTQSPTHLIKTRGQQVTLRCSSQSGHNTVSWYQQALGQGPQFIFQYYREEENGRGNFPPRFSGLQFPNYSSELNVNALELDDSALYLCASSFRTGKTGYTFGSGTRLTVV.

This chain joins TRBV3-1 (or the pseudogene TRBV3-2) and TRBJ2-3, with D possibly TRBD2 on 6 matching bases. The CDR3 length is 19 residues. Trimming took 0 bases from V and 3 from J, leaving 22 bases between them. The germline V gene encodes CDR1 LGHDT and CDR2 YNNKEL (reference sequence). This CDR3 reads CASSQDSRDMDVSTDTQYF. The CDR3 DNA is TGTGCCAGCAGCCAAGACTCGCGGGATATGGATGTTAGTACAGATACGCAGTATTTT.

The chain joins TRBV6-5 to TRBJ1-5; 8 bases are a match to TRBD1. V lost 4 bases to trimming and J lost 6 bases; unmatched junction nucleotides: 8. Germline V gene sequence: CDR1 MNHEY, CDR2 SVGAGI. The CDR3 is made up of 15 amino acids. Here the CDR3 reads CASSSSRGLSQPQHF. Here the CDR3 DNA reads TGTGCCAGCAGTTCTTCCAGGGGGCTTAGTCAGCCCCAGCATTTT.

This clone has only a few counts. The CDR3 bases are TGTGCCAGCAGTGAACTGAGAGGGAATCAGCCCCAGCATTTT. Its protein is CASSELRGNQPQHF. V is TRBV2 and J is TRBJ1-5; no firm D call. This CDR3 is 14 amino acids long. Trimming shortened V by 2 bases and J by 4 bases, and 9 bases separated the two germline ends. Per the germline V gene, CDR1 is SNHLY and CDR2 is FYNNEI.

This rearrangement joins TRBV28 to TRBJ1-3; no firm D call. CDR1 MDHEN and CDR2 SYDVKM come from the germline V gene. V was cut by 1 base and J by 0 bases, with 10 bases left in between. This CDR3 has 16 residues. CDR3 nucleotide sequence: TGTGCCAGCAGTTTATCCCAACCCAGCTCTGGAAACACCATATATTTT. Translation gives CASSLSQPSSGNTIYF.

The chain uses TRBV4-3 and TRBJ1-1; possibly TRBD1 for D (6 bases). Germline V gene sequence: CDR1 LGHNA, CDR2 YSLEER. Trimming shortened V by 4 bases and J by 8 bases, and 11 bases separated the two germline ends. This CDR3 is 12 amino acids long. CDR3 in amino acids: CASSLGDREAFF. The DNA of the CDR3 is TGCGCCAGCAGCCTAGGAGACAGGGAAGCTTTCTTT.

The rearrangement joins TRBV9 to TRBJ1-3, with D possibly TRBD1 on 6 matching bases. This CDR3 is 17 amino acids long. V was cut by 0 bases and J by 0 bases, with 13 bases left in between. Germline lookup yields CDR1 SGDLS and CDR2 YYNGEE. CDR3 loop: CASSVGRGGGSGNTIYF. The CDR3 DNA follows: TGTGCCAGCAGCGTAGGGAGGGGAGGGGGCTCTGGAAACACCATATATTTT. The full variable domain, in which reference TRBV9 and TRBJ1-3 provide the parts outside the CDR3, is DSGVTQTPKHLITATGQRVTLRCSPRSGDLSVYWYQQSLDQGLQFLIQYYNGEERAKGNILERFSAQQFPDLHSELNLSSLELGDSALYFCASSVGRGGGSGNTIYFGEGSWLTVV.

The J gene is TRBJ1-2, the V gene TRBV4-1; 7 bases line up with TRBD1. Germline V lookup: CDR1 MGHRA, CDR2 YSYEKL. V shed 4 bases and J 7 bases; nucleotides not matched to a gene: 9. CDR3 length: 14 residues. CDR3 amino acids: CASSRQQGNGGYTF. The CDR3 bases are TGCGCCAGCAGCCGTCAACAGGGGAATGGTGGCTACACCTTC.

The chain joins TRBV27 to TRBJ2-7; possibly TRBD2 for D (6 bases). Germline values: CDR1 MNHEY, CDR2 SMNVEV (reference sequence). This CDR3 is built from 14 residues. V was cut by 5 bases and J by 3 bases, with 14 bases left in between. The CDR3 DNA is TGTGCCAGCAGTCTCGATGGGGGGAGCTACGAGCAGTACTTC. Its protein product is CASSLDGGSYEQYF.

The rearrangement links TRBV11-3 to TRBJ2-5; 10 bases are shared with TRBD1. The CDR3 runs 16 residues. With 5 bases clipped from V and 5 bases from J, the junction kept 11 bases outside the gene matches. Germline V gene data show CDR1 as SGHNT and CDR2 as YENEEA. CDR3 nucleotides: TGTGCCAGCAGCACAAGGGACAGGGGAGCGGTGGAGACCCAGTACTTC. The encoded protein is CASSTRDRGAVETQYF.